This T cell receptor beta chain was captured by sequencing in a study of metastatic and nonmetastatic thyroid tumors. As for the study in general: Samples came from malignant and benign thyroid patients, and repertoires were compared across blood and tumor or nodule tissue. Study-level findings and limits: Within blood and tumor, benign nodules reportedly had significantly lower TCR beta diversity than malignant thyroid tumors did.

The V end lost 2 bases, the J end lost 7 bases, and 14 bases lay between the germline ends. In germline, CDR1 is MNHEY, CDR2 SMNVEV (reference sequence). The CDR3 is made up of 14 amino acids. Treatment of any kind had been given to no patient before thyroid surgery. In the authors' workflow: Building a distant-metastasis classifier for papillary thyroid cancer drew on CDR3 differences across clinicopathological groups. Using MiXCR, TCRdb re-called clones from the PCR reads. The V and J calls shown here were made by TCRdb, not taken from the authors' results. The sample lists 11,000 to 15,000 clones; roughly 25% were seen once. As to this clone: What it binds is unknown.

The chain uses TRBV27 and TRBJ1-2; weak D call: TRBD1 (5 bases). Material for sequencing was tumor tissue. This receptor was obtained from a female donor with papillary thyroid cancer or a benign thyroid nodule (not recorded which). Some clones in this sample may be carry-over from other donors' samples. CDR3 nucleotides: TGTGCCAGCAGTTTAGTGGGACCTTCAGGTGGCTACACCTTC. Its protein is CASSLVGPSGGYTF.